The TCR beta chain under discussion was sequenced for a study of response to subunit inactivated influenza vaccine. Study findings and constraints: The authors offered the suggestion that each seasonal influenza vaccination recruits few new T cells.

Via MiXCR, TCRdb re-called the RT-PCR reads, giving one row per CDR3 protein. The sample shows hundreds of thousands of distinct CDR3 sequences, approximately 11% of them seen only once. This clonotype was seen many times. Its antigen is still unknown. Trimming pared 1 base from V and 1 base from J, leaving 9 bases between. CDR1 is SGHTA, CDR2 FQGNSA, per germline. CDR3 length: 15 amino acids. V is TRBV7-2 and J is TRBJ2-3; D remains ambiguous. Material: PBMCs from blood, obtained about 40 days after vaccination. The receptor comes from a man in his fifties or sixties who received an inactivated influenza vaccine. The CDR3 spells CASSLGRARTDTQYF. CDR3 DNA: TGTGCCAGCAGCTTAGGTCGGGCTCGCACAGATACGCAGTATTTT.